The rows below give T cell receptor beta chains drawn from one sample of a study of T cells in Graves' hyperthyroidism and ophthalmopathy. TCRdb re-called the multiplex PCR reads through MiXCR, storing one row per CDR3 protein. The table includes about 600,000 distinct CDR3 sequences, approximately 15% detected once. Sequences were obtained from blood. The receptors shown here come from a woman aged 40 to 49 with Graves' ophthalmopathy. Both conserved end residues are part of each CDR3.

J gene: TRBJ2-5; V gene: TRBV2; CDR3 protein: CASTKDSPQETQYF
J gene: TRBJ1-5; V gene: TRBV6-1; CDR3 protein: CASSSGQNNQPQHF
J gene: TRBJ2-7; V gene: TRBV25-1; CDR3 protein: CASSPRRGASYEQYF
J gene: TRBJ2-1; V gene: TRBV20-1; CDR3 protein: CSATAHNEQFF
J gene: TRBJ2-3; V gene: TRBV11-2; CDR3 protein: CASSFPRRDSPRTPGGDTQYF
J gene: TRBJ2-7; V gene: TRBV9; CDR3 protein: CASSPGSFSYEQYF
J gene: TRBJ2-4; V gene: TRBV29-1; CDR3 protein: CSVSVDPLAKNIQYF
J gene: TRBJ2-3; V gene: TRBV30; CDR3 protein: CAWSLQGGTQYF
J gene: TRBJ1-2; V gene: TRBV30; CDR3 protein: CAWSVHETGYTF
J gene: TRBJ1-1; V gene: TRBV29-1; CDR3 protein: CSARGQAPSAEAFF
J gene: TRBJ2-3; V gene: TRBV28; CDR3 protein: CASRGGTSVYTDTQYF
J gene: TRBJ1-1; V gene: TRBV11-2; CDR3 protein: CASSLRAILGTEAFF
J gene: TRBJ1-5; V gene: TRBV30; CDR3 protein: CAWSHRALGVQPQHF
J gene: TRBJ1-2; V gene: TRBV18; CDR3 protein: CASSPGQLFYGYTF
J gene: TRBJ1-5; V gene: TRBV12-3/TRBV12-4; CDR3 protein: CASSLSSDRDHQPQHF
J gene: TRBJ2-2; V gene: TRBV12-3/TRBV12-4; CDR3 protein: CASSLGDRKIPGELFF
J gene: TRBJ1-1; V gene: TRBV19; CDR3 protein: CASSIGTLGTTEAFF
J gene: TRBJ1-5; V gene: TRBV6-6; CDR3 protein: CASSYSRAYQPQHF
J gene: TRBJ2-7; V gene: TRBV7-9; CDR3 protein: CASSPGTSGIETYEQYF
J gene: TRBJ1-1; V gene: TRBV11-2; CDR3 protein: CASATGTHTEAFF
J gene: TRBJ2-3; V gene: TRBV6-4; CDR3 protein: CASSVAGVPLDTQYF
J gene: TRBJ2-7; V gene: TRBV19; CDR3 protein: CASTPPASYEQYF
J gene: TRBJ2-7; V gene: TRBV7-8; CDR3 protein: CASERLARYEQYF
J gene: TRBJ1-3; V gene: TRBV11-2; CDR3 protein: CASNPTSLTGNTIYF
J gene: TRBJ2-7; V gene: TRBV5-1; CDR3 protein: CASSKDRERGEQYF
J gene: TRBJ2-3; V gene: TRBV7-9; CDR3 protein: CASSPTSGNGDTQYF